This paragraph covers one T cell receptor beta chain sequence. No antigen is known for it. PCR was performed using 60 Vbeta and 13 Jbeta primers. TCRdb's table, derived via immunoSEQ multiplex PCR, lists solely in-frame clones and lacks some. Of roughly 150,000 clones in the sample, approximately 71% were seen once. This record comes from a study of cytomegalovirus exposure and HLA in healthy donors. Germline lookup yields CDR1 GTSNPN and CDR2 SVGIG (reference sequence). The V end lost 4 bases, the J end lost 1 base, and 10 bases lay between the germline ends. The CDR3 totals 13 residues. General observations from the study: Upon later analysis, TCR association rates were observed to vary by HLA locus, being highest for DRB1 and lowest for HLA-C. The authors reported that TCR beta sequences could predict HLA-A and HLA-B alleles. These predictions were accurate for most subjects in the first cohort. A missense variant in DCLRE1C was later tied to TCR beta V- and J-gene trimming.

Sequenced input: PBMCs. The receptor was derived from a man between 18 and 35 years old in good health and CMV-seropositive. This chain links TRBV30 with TRBJ1-1; D is unresolved. In DNA, the CDR3 is TGTGCCTGGAATCCACAGCCGAACACTGAAGCTTTCTTT. Protein: CAWNPQPNTEAFF.